The clone carrying this T cell receptor beta chain was counted many times. Its antigen is not identified. The data stem from a study of CD8 T cells in ankylosing spondylitis. Each CDR3 protein gets one entry after TCRdb re-called the 5' RACE reads with MiXCR. Of tens of thousands of distinct CDR3 sequences detected, about 6% appear once; the ten largest clones hold about 12%. The CDR3 is 16 residues long. The germline gives CDR1 ENHRY, CDR2 SYGVKD. V was pared by 4 bases and J by 2 bases, with 15 bases between. Study-level findings and limits: A subset of motif variants has previously been described in the synovial fluid and blood of reactive arthritis. Blood of patients with ankylosing spondylitis appeared to be characterized by a TCR beta motif of several highly homologous variants.

The V gene is TRBV10-3, the J gene TRBJ2-1; D not resolved. This clonotype was obtained from a male donor with ankylosing spondylitis or in good health (not recorded which). The sample was blood, either unsorted or a sorted T cell fraction (not recorded which). Written as DNA, the CDR3 is TGTGCCATCAGTGGAGGAGAGACAATAGCCTACAATGAGCAGTTCTTC. Its translation is CAISGGETIAYNEQFF.